The rows below give T cell receptor beta chains drawn from one sample of a study of identical twins. TCRdb redid the calling of the 5' RACE reads with MiXCR, one entry per CDR3 protein. Of under 1 million distinct CDR3 sequences in the sample, 10% to 15% were seen once. The sample also formed part of further work on yellow fever vaccine responses in identical twins.

The sequenced sample consisted of PBMCs. Every receptor here comes from a woman aged 18-30 years in good health. Both conserved end residues are part of each CDR3. The order of the fields is clone size, V gene, D gene, J gene, CDR3 DNA, CDR3 protein. A D gene is named only where the DNA matches it firmly. Expanded clones get a size class; other rows say once, few or many, or leave the size out.

few,TRBV20-1,.,TRBJ1-5,TGCAGTGCTAGAAAAGGGTATGGGGAGCCCCAGCATTTT,CSARKGYGEPQHF
.,TRBV6-1,TRBD1,TRBJ1-6,TGTGCCAGCAGTAGACAGGGGGCTTCCTATAATTCACCCCTCCACTTT,CASSRQGASYNSPLHF
.,TRBV5-1,.,TRBJ2-2,TGCGCCACGCGGCGATTCGCGAACACCGGGGAGCTGTTTTTT,CATRRFANTGELFF
many,TRBV28,.,TRBJ2-1,TGTGCCAGCAGTTTGGGCGCGGGTGAGCAGTTCTTC,CASSLGAGEQFF
.,TRBV7-2,.,TRBJ1-4,TGTGCCAGCAGCCCCGTTGCAACTAATGAAAAACTGTTTTTT,CASSPVATNEKLFF
.,TRBV7-6,TRBD2,TRBJ2-3,TGTGCAAGCAGCCTACCATATCAAAGCGGGAGCTTGGGAGATACGCAGTATTTT,CASSLPYQSGSLGDTQYF
.,TRBV12-3/TRBV12-4,.,TRBJ1-6,TGTGCCAGCACCTTGAGGGGAGATAATTCACCCCTCCACTTT,CASTLRGDNSPLHF
few,TRBV5-5,TRBD2,TRBJ2-1,TGTGCCAGCAGCTTGGGACTAGCGGGCCTCACGGGCCATGAGCAGTTCTTC,CASSLGLAGLTGHEQFF
.,TRBV12-3/TRBV12-4,.,TRBJ1-3,TGTGCCAGCAGCCCTTCGGGACAACTCCTCTCTGGAAACACCATATATTTT,CASSPSGQLLSGNTIYF
.,TRBV5-1,.,TRBJ2-1,TGCGCCAGCAGCTTGTTCACAGGGACTCTGAGGGAGCAGTTCTTC,CASSLFTGTLREQFF
.,TRBV2,.,TRBJ2-1,TGTGCCAGCAGTGAACGGATCCTCAAGCCCCTAAATGAGCAGTTCTTC,CASSERILKPLNEQFF
few,TRBV7-8,TRBD2,TRBJ2-2,TGTGCCAGCAGCTTTACCAGCGGGAGCTACACCGGGGAGCTGTTTTTT,CASSFTSGSYTGELFF
many,TRBV10-3,.,TRBJ2-7,TGTGCCATCAGTGAGGCTAGCGTTACCTACGAGCAGTACTTC,CAISEASVTYEQYF
few,TRBV12-3/TRBV12-4,.,TRBJ2-2,TGTGCCAGCAGTTTCGCAGGGGTTGGCGGGGAGCTGTTTTTT,CASSFAGVGGELFF
few,TRBV4-1,.,TRBJ2-7,TGCGCCAGCAGCCAAGATTGGCAGGGCTACGAGCAGTACTTC,CASSQDWQGYEQYF
.,TRBV20-1,TRBD2,TRBJ2-5,TGCAGTGCTAGTGTAGCGGGGCTCGAGACCCAGTACTTC,CSASVAGLETQYF
.,TRBV5-1,TRBD1,TRBJ1-1,TGCGCCAGCAGCACAGAAACAGGGGTCACTGAAGCTTTCTTT,CASSTETGVTEAFF
.,TRBV2,.,TRBJ1-5,TGTGCCAGCAGTGAAGGAACAACTAGCAATCAGCCCCAGCATTTT,CASSEGTTSNQPQHF
few,TRBV3-1,.,TRBJ2-1,TGTGCCAGCAGACAGGGGGGGTACAATGAGCAGTTCTTC,CASRQGGYNEQFF
few,TRBV11-3,.,TRBJ2-3,TGTGCCAGCAGCTCCAGTACTAGCACAGATACGCAGTATTTT,CASSSSTSTDTQYF
few,TRBV20-1,TRBD1,TRBJ2-2,TGCAGTGCTGGGACAGAGAACACCGGGGAGCTGTTTTTT,CSAGTENTGELFF
few,TRBV6-5,.,TRBJ2-1,TGTGCCAGCAGTTACTCGTCCGGATGGAAGGGTGAGCAGTTCTTC,CASSYSSGWKGEQFF
few,TRBV5-1,.,TRBJ2-2,TGCGCCAGCAGCCCCGCCACGTCGGGCACCGGGGAGCTGTTTTTT,CASSPATSGTGELFF
.,TRBV12-3/TRBV12-4,.,TRBJ2-6,TGTGCCACCCCGACTCGAAGGACGGGGGCCAACGTCCTGACTTTC,CATPTRRTGANVLTF
many,TRBV10-3,.,TRBJ1-5,TGTGCCATCACCCGACAGAGGGATCAGCCCCAGCATTTT,CAITRQRDQPQHF
.,TRBV12-3/TRBV12-4,.,TRBJ2-3,TGTGCCAGCAGACCGGGAACAGGGACAGATACGCAGTATTTT,CASRPGTGTDTQYF
.,TRBV4-2,.,TRBJ2-5,TGTGCCAGCAGCCAAGGCCTAGGGGACCAAGAGACCCAGTACTTC,CASSQGLGDQETQYF
many,TRBV2,.,TRBJ1-1,TGTGCCAGCAGTGGGCTCGGGAACACTGAAGCTTTCTTT,CASSGLGNTEAFF
.,TRBV6-6,.,TRBJ2-1,TGTGCCAGCATGGGGGTTCAAGCCACTGAGCAGTTCTTC,CASMGVQATEQFF
.,TRBV18,.,TRBJ2-2,TGTGCCAGCTCTCTTCAACCGGGGGACACCGGGGAGCTGTTTTTT,CASSLQPGDTGELFF
.,TRBV7-3,TRBD1,TRBJ2-3,TGTGCCAGCAGCCTACAGGGGGCCTCCACAGATACGCAGTATTTT,CASSLQGASTDTQYF
few,TRBV27,TRBD1,TRBJ1-1,TGTGCCAGCAGTAACCTTGACAGGGACTGGGACACTGAAGCTTTCTTT,CASSNLDRDWDTEAFF
few,TRBV6-1,.,TRBJ1-2,TGTGCCAGCAGCAGTGGGACATCATATGGCTACACCTTC,CASSSGTSYGYTF
once,TRBV20-1,TRBD1,TRBJ2-3,TGCAGTGCGAACCAGCGACAGGGACCCCGCCCAGTCACAGATACGCAGTATTTT,CSANQRQGPRPVTDTQYF
.,TRBV10-3,TRBD2,TRBJ2-7,TGTGCCATCAGTGAGTCGGGAGGGAAGTACGAGCAGTACTTC,CAISESGGKYEQYF
.,TRBV20-1,.,TRBJ2-2,TGCAGTGCTAGAGGGACAGTCACCACCGGGGAGCTGTTTTTT,CSARGTVTTGELFF
.,TRBV24-1,.,TRBJ2-2,TGTGCCACTCGACCCTCCTTAACCGGGGAGCTGTTTTTT,CATRPSLTGELFF
many,TRBV20-1,TRBD2,TRBJ2-7,TGCAGTGCTAGTGTTTCTAGCGGGAGGCTCGAGCAGTACTTC,CSASVSSGRLEQYF
.,TRBV12-3/TRBV12-4,TRBD2,TRBJ2-1,TGTGCCAGCAGTATCGGGACTAGCGGACGGACCTTCGATGAGCAGTTCTTC,CASSIGTSGRTFDEQFF
.,TRBV6-4,.,TRBJ1-4,TGTGCCAGCACGCAGGGCGACGAAAAACTGTTTTTT,CASTQGDEKLFF
few,TRBV6-4,.,TRBJ2-1,TGTGCCAGCAGCCCAGGGGAAAACAATGAGCAGTTCTTC,CASSPGENNEQFF
.,TRBV28,.,TRBJ2-1,TGTGCCAGCAGTTTGAGGGGGAAAGAGCAGTTCTTC,CASSLRGKEQFF
.,TRBV7-9,TRBD2,TRBJ2-1,TGTGCCAGCAGCTTAGAGGGACTAGTAGGCAATGAGCAGTTCTTC,CASSLEGLVGNEQFF
.,TRBV12-3/TRBV12-4,.,TRBJ1-3,TGTGCCAGCAGACCCTGGACGGCCTCTGGAAACACCATATATTTT,CASRPWTASGNTIYF
few,TRBV5-1,TRBD1,TRBJ1-4,TGCGCCAGCAGCCTCGGGACAGTCGAAAAACTGTTTTTT,CASSLGTVEKLFF
.,TRBV20-1,.,TRBJ2-4,TGCAGTGCTAACGAGGTACCAGCCGAAAACATTCAGTACTTC,CSANEVPAENIQYF
.,TRBV5-1,TRBD1,TRBJ1-4,TGCGCCAGCAGCGGCGGACAGGGCACTAATGAAAAACTGTTTTTT,CASSGGQGTNEKLFF
few,TRBV6-1,TRBD2,TRBJ2-7,TGTGCCAGCAGTCCCCTAGGGCGGGAGGCCGGTGAGCAGTACTTC,CASSPLGREAGEQYF
.,TRBV5-1,.,TRBJ1-2,TGCGCCAGCAGCCAGGGTGGGGTCCCCTATGGCTACACCTTC,CASSQGGVPYGYTF
few,TRBV6-1,.,TRBJ1-5,TGTGCCAGCAGGATACAGGACTCGGCATCAGCCCAGCATTTT,CASRIQDSASAQHF
.,TRBV3-1,TRBD2,TRBJ2-2,TGTGCCAGCAGGCGGGCGGGGGAGACCGGGGAGCTGTTTTTT,CASRRAGETGELFF
many,TRBV6-5,.,TRBJ2-6,TGTGCCAGCACTTACTTAGGGTCTGGGGCCAACGTCCTGACTTTC,CASTYLGSGANVLTF
few,TRBV5-6,.,TRBJ1-5,TGTGCCAGCAGCCCTAGGGGGGGAGAACAGCCCCAGCATTTT,CASSPRGGEQPQHF
few,TRBV29-1,.,TRBJ2-2,TGCAGCGTTGAGAAACTAGGTGGGCCCGGGGAGCTGTTTTTT,CSVEKLGGPGELFF
few,TRBV24-1,TRBD1,TRBJ1-5,TGTGCCACCAGTGGGACAGGGGTTCAGCCCCAGCATTTT,CATSGTGVQPQHF
few,TRBV27,TRBD1,TRBJ2-3,TGTGCCAGTAGCCGGGACAGGGGGATTGGATCGACAGATACGCAGTATTTT,CASSRDRGIGSTDTQYF
few,TRBV27,.,TRBJ2-1,TGTGCCAGCAGTTTAATGAGGGCTGCAGCTAGCCGTATCCCCTACAATGAGCAGTTCTTC,CASSLMRAAASRIPYNEQFF